These 27 T cell receptor beta chains originate from one sample sequenced in a study of metastatic and nonmetastatic thyroid tumors. TCRdb redid the clone calls on the PCR reads using MiXCR. The sample lists about 14,000 clones; 12% were seen once. Nobody among the patients had been given any treatment before thyroid surgery. The sequencing input was blood. The source of these receptors is a female donor with papillary thyroid cancer or a benign thyroid nodule (not recorded which). Some clones in this sample may be carry-over from other donors' samples.

This clone appeared many times. V is TRBV13 and J is TRBJ2-5; 11 nucleotides align to TRBD2. The CDR3 is made up of 16 amino acids. Germline lookup yields CDR1 PRHDT and CDR2 FYEKMQ (reference sequence). The trim removed 5 bases at V and 0 bases at J, leaving 5 bases unmatched. The CDR3 loop reads CASSPTTSGDQETQYF. CDR3 DNA sequence: TGTGCCAGCAGCCCAACGACTAGCGGGGACCAAGAGACCCAGTACTTC.

By sample fraction, this clone is medium-sized. The chain is built from TRBV20-1 and TRBJ1-2, with 9 bases fitting TRBD1. J gave up 11 bases and V 5 bases, and 6 bases lay outside the gene matches. Germline assignment: CDR1 DFQATT and CDR2 SNEGSKA (reference sequence). The CDR3 runs to 11 residues. The CDR3 coding sequence is TGCAGTGCTCCACGGGACAGGGCTTACACCTTC. Its translation: CSAPRDRAYTF.

In its sample, this clone was seen many times. This chain joins TRBV29-1 and TRBJ2-7; 7 bases line up with TRBD2. The CDR3 totals 13 residues. Per germline, CDR1 SQVTM and CDR2 ANQGSEA. V was pared by 7 bases and J by 2 bases, with 8 bases of the junction left unmatched. The CDR3 coding sequence is TGCAGCGCCACATCTAGCGGAACCTACGAGCAGTACTTC. Residues: CSATSSGTYEQYF.

This clone was seen repeatedly, ten times or more. J is TRBJ2-5 and V is TRBV7-8, with D perhaps TRBD2 (5 bases). In germline, CDR1 is SGHVS, CDR2 FQNEAQ. The CDR3 sequence is 15 residues long. The V end was cut by 1 base, the J end by 5 bases, with 14 bases between. The CDR3 bases are TGTGCCAGCAGCTTAGAGGTGGTCCAGCGGGAGACCCAGTACTTC. Encoded protein: CASSLEVVQRETQYF. Together with reference TRBV7-8 and TRBJ2-5, the CDR3 gives the full variable domain: GAGVSQSPRYKVAKRGQDVALRCDPISGHVSLFWYQQALGQGPEFLTYFQNEAQLDKSGLPSDRFFAERPEGSVSTLKIQRTQQEDSAVYLCASSLEVVQRETQYFGPGTRLLVL.

This clone came up a few times. V is TRBV25-1 and J is TRBJ1-4; 8 positions match TRBD1. CDR1 is MGHDK and CDR2 is SYGVNS in the germline V gene. V lost 5 bases to trimming and J lost 10 bases; unmatched junction nucleotides: 3. CDR3 size: 12 residues. This chain's CDR3 is CASSQGAGKLFF. Here the CDR3 DNA reads TGTGCCAGCAGTCAGGGGGCGGGAAAACTGTTTTTT. Full variable domain (missing parts from reference TRBV25-1 and TRBJ1-4): EADIYQTPRYLVIGTGKKITLECSQTMGHDKMYWYQQDPGMELHLIHYSYGVNSTEKGDLSSESTVSRIRTEHFPLTLESARPSHTSQYLCASSQGAGKLFFGSGTQLSVL.

This clone was recorded a few times. The chain links TRBV2 to TRBJ2-2, with D unclear. Germline CDR1 is SNHLY and CDR2 is FYNNEI. Trimming shortened V by 3 bases and J by 0 bases, and 5 bases separated the two germline ends. The CDR3 loop spans 14 amino acids. CDR3 coding DNA: TGTGCCAGCAGTGACAGTTCGAACACCGGGGAGCTGTTTTTT. Translation gives CASSDSSNTGELFF. Supplemented by reference TRBV2 and TRBJ2-2, the full variable domain reads EPEVTQTPSHQVTQMGQEVILRCVPISNHLYFYWYRQILGQKVEFLVSFYNNEISEKSEIFDDQFSVERPDGSNFTLKIRSTKLEDSAMYFCASSDSSNTGELFFGEGSRLTVL.

The genes are TRBV5-1 and TRBJ1-1, with D hard to call. Germline V gene data show CDR1 as SGHRS and CDR2 as YFSETQ. Trimming pared 7 bases from V and 4 bases from J, leaving 20 bases between. The CDR3 contains 15 residues. The CDR3 here is CASGPRSGLTTEAFF. CDR3 nucleotides: TGCGCCAGCGGCCCCCGCAGTGGCCTGACCACTGAAGCTTTCTTT. Filled out from reference TRBV5-1 and TRBJ1-1, the complete variable domain reads KAGVTQTPRYLIKTRGQQVTLSCSPISGHRSVSWYQQTPGQGLQFLFEYFSETQRNKGNFPGRFSGRQFSNSRSEMNVSTLELGDSALYLCASGPRSGLTTEAFFGQGTRLTVV.

This clone was observed at least ten times. This sequence joins TRBV7-9 and TRBJ2-1, with no clear D. The germline gives CDR1 SEHNR, CDR2 FQNEAQ (reference sequence). The CDR3 has 14 amino acids. Trimming removed 1 base from V and 11 bases from J, with 15 bases in between. CDR3 nucleotide sequence: TGTGCCAGCAGCTTAGATACGCCATTCCCCCAGCAGTTCTTC. Its protein is CASSLDTPFPQQFF.

In this sample, this clone turned up many times. V and J are TRBV5-1 and TRBJ2-3; 8 nucleotides align to TRBD2. With 2 bases clipped from V and 5 bases from J, the junction kept 4 bases outside the gene matches. The CDR3 is made up of 14 amino acids. CDR1 is SGHRS, CDR2 YFSETQ, per germline. The CDR3 DNA reads TGCGCCAGCAGCTTAGCGGGGGTGGTAGATACGCAGTATTTT. It yields the protein CASSLAGVVDTQYF.

A remark on this clone: Compared with germline, one end of the junction differs, possibly owing to a read error. This sequence joins TRBV7-7 and TRBJ2-3; D not resolved. The V gene's germline CDR1 is SSHAT and CDR2 FNYEAQ (reference sequence). The CDR3 covers 14 residues. The CDR3 DNA sequence: TGTGCTAGCAGCCCCCACCAGTGCACAGATACGCAGTATTTT. Protein sequence: CASSPHQCTDTQYF.

By proportion, this clone is medium-sized (0.01 to 0.1%). The V gene is TRBV6-1, the J gene TRBJ2-1; 12 bases map to TRBD2. The CDR3 length is 14 residues. Trimming removed 6 bases from V and 4 bases from J; junction bases left unmatched: 1. Germline V lookup: CDR1 MNHNS, CDR2 SASEGT. DNA of the CDR3: TGTGCCAGCAGGACTAGCGGGAGATACAATGAGCAGTTCTTC. Its protein is CASRTSGRYNEQFF.

This clone is classed as medium-sized. The chain recombines TRBV25-1 with TRBJ2-3; D not resolved. V lost 4 bases and J lost 4, with 15 bases in between. The CDR3 contains 15 residues. Per germline, CDR1 MGHDK and CDR2 SYGVNS. The CDR3 nucleotides are TGTGCCAGCAGTGTCTCACACCAGCCCGCAGATACGCAGTATTTT. This gives the protein CASSVSHQPADTQYF.

This clone occurred many times. The chain recombines TRBV10-3 with TRBJ2-7; tentatively, D is TRBD1 (5 bases). V was trimmed by 6 bases and J by 3 bases, leaving 15 bases between them. Per germline, CDR1 ENHRY and CDR2 SYGVKD. The CDR3 spans 14 residues. The DNA of the CDR3 is TGTGCCATCAGGTCGGCCAGGGCTGGCTACGAGCAGTACTTC. Protein sequence: CAIRSARAGYEQYF.

This clone is medium-sized by share. DNA of the CDR3: TGTGCCAGCAGTTTAGGAGGGCTCGGTGGCTACACCTTC. Translated, it gives CASSLGGLGGYTF. This chain connects TRBV12-3 or TRBV12-4 to TRBJ1-2, with D hard to call. The V end was cut by 1 base, the J end by 7 bases, with 10 bases between. This CDR3 has 13 residues.

A few counts support this clone. The chain employs TRBV6-5 and TRBJ1-2, with no clear D. CDR3 length: 15 residues. The germline V gene has CDR1 MNHEY and CDR2 SVGAGI. Trimming shortened V by 0 bases and J by 2 bases, and 10 bases separated the two germline ends. The CDR3 DNA reads TGTGCCAGCAGTTACTCGTCGGGAGGGAACTATGGCTACACCTTC. It codes for CASSYSSGGNYGYTF.

This clone was detected ten times or more. This chain joins TRBV3-1 and TRBJ2-5, with 10 bases aligning to TRBD2. This CDR3 comprises 17 residues. Germline V lookup: CDR1 LGHDT, CDR2 YNNKEL (reference sequence). The V segment lost 4 bases and the J segment 5 bases; nucleotides outside the gene matches: 13. The CDR3 is CASSRGERGGLGETQYF. DNA of the CDR3: TGTGCCAGCAGCCGCGGGGAGCGGGGGGGCCTGGGTGAGACCCAGTACTTC.

This clone has ten or more counts. CDR3 protein: CASSLNWGADTQYF. CDR3 bases: TGTGCCAGCAGCCTAAATTGGGGGGCAGATACGCAGTATTTT. V usage is TRBV7-8 and J usage is TRBJ2-3, with D perhaps TRBD2 (6 bases). The ends were cut back, 5 bases at V and 4 bases at J, with 13 bases in the middle. There are 14 residues in the CDR3. Germline V gene lookup returns CDR1 SGHVS and CDR2 FQNEAQ.

By proportion, this clone is medium-sized. The chain is built from TRBV6-1 and TRBJ2-7; tentative D call: TRBD1 (5 bases). V lost 0 bases and J lost 3, with 15 bases in between. The CDR3 sequence is 16 residues long. Germline CDR1 and CDR2: MNHNS and SASEGT. CDR3 sequence: CASSEAAWTTDYEQYF. The DNA of the CDR3 is TGTGCCAGCAGTGAAGCGGCCTGGACAACAGACTACGAGCAGTACTTC.

By share, this clone ranks as medium-sized (0.01 to 0.1%). V gene TRBV6-1 combines with J gene TRBJ2-7, with 7 nucleotides matching TRBD1. V lost 3 bases and J lost 2; bases outside the gene matches: 4. There are 14 residues in the CDR3. CDR1 is MNHNS, CDR2 SASEGT, per germline. CDR3 region: CASSDPDRAYEQYF. DNA of the CDR3: TGTGCCAGCAGTGACCCCGACAGGGCCTACGAGCAGTACTTC.

In this sample, this clone turned up many times. The chain carries TRBV3-1 and TRBJ1-5, with a tentative D call TRBD1 (6 bases). Trimming removed 1 base at V and 4 bases at J, with 11 bases between. Germline CDR1 reads LGHDT; CDR2 reads YNNKEL (reference sequence). The CDR3 runs 15 residues. CDR3 sequence: CASSQVPGTNQPQHF. Written as DNA, the CDR3 is TGTGCCAGCAGCCAAGTCCCAGGGACAAATCAGCCCCAGCATTTT.

This clone was observed once. The CDR3 DNA sequence: TGCGCCAGCAGCCCACGGACAGGGTTAAGCTCGGGCTACACCTTC. Translating gives CASSPRTGLSSGYTF. The chain joins TRBV4-1 to TRBJ1-2; 8 nucleotides align to TRBD1. This CDR3 contains 15 residues. Germline V lookup: CDR1 MGHRA, CDR2 YSYEKL. The junction had 12 bases not matched to a gene; V was cut back by 4 bases and J by 8 bases.

This chain's CDR3 is CSARDYSGDRAYTF. CDR3 sequence (DNA): TGCAGTGCTAGAGATTATTCTGGGGACAGGGCTTACACCTTC. The chain carries TRBV20-1 and TRBJ1-2; 9 bases map to TRBD1. J was trimmed by 11 bases and V by 0 bases; bases with no gene match: 10. Germline CDR1 reads DFQATT; CDR2 reads SNEGSKA (reference sequence). This CDR3 contains 14 residues.

This clone was recorded a few times. Germline is not matched at one junction end, which may reflect a read error. The chain is built from TRBV6-1 and TRBJ2-1, with D perhaps TRBD2 (5 bases). The length of the CDR3 is 15 residues. Per the germline V gene, CDR1 is MNHNS and CDR2 is SASEGT. The CDR3 DNA sequence: TGTGACAGCACCCACCCCAGCGGAGATTACAATGAGCAGTTCTTC. Amino acid sequence: CDSTHPSGDYNEQFF.

J is TRBJ1-4 and V is TRBV12-3 or TRBV12-4; D not certain. This CDR3 spans 14 amino acids. V lost 7 bases to trimming and J lost 5 bases, with 14 bases between them. The CDR3 bases are TGTGCCAGCACCCCCTCGGGTGGCAATGAAAAACTGTTTTTT. This codes for CASTPSGGNEKLFF.

This clone was found many times. CDR3 coding DNA: TGTGCCAGCAGCGACCTGGAGGTTGAAAAACTGTTTTTT. Encoded protein: CASSDLEVEKLFF. V usage is TRBV12-3 or TRBV12-4 and J usage is TRBJ1-4; D is unresolved. The CDR3 covers 13 residues. Trimming removed 6 bases at V and 7 bases at J, with 12 bases between.

This clone was picked up a small number of times. This chain uses TRBV28 with TRBJ1-6; D is ambiguous. The CDR3 totals 13 residues. V lost 6 bases, J lost 7 bases, and 10 bases lay in between. The germline gives CDR1 MDHEN, CDR2 SYDVKM. As DNA, the CDR3 is TGTGCCAGCAGGCCTGGGATCAATTCACCCCTCCACTTT. It translates to CASRPGINSPLHF.

This clone showed up many times. The chain has TRBV20-1 and TRBJ2-1, with D perhaps TRBD2 (5 bases). This CDR3 comprises 15 residues. CDR1 is DFQATT, CDR2 SNEGSKA, per germline (reference sequence). Trimming shortened V by 6 bases and J by 0 bases, and 15 bases separated the two germline ends. The CDR3 DNA reads TGCAGTGCGACCGACGGACTCAGCTCCTACAATGAGCAGTTCTTC. Its translation is CSATDGLSSYNEQFF.